These 30 T cell receptor beta chains originate from one sample sequenced in a study of T cell responses to AZD1222 COVID-19 vaccine. Method: immunoSEQ multiplex PCR; TCRdb's copy keeps in-frame clones and lacks some. The table records approximately 110,000 clones, around 81% of them present only once. The material was peripheral blood, obtained on day 0 of AZD1222 vaccination. The receptors here all came from an adult in good health.

The CDR3 coding sequence is TGTGCCAGCAGTGACCCGGGACTAGCGGTATACGAGCAGTACTTC. Translating gives CASSDPGLAVYEQYF. V and J are TRBV25-1 and TRBJ2-7; 11 bases are shared with TRBD2. The CDR3 consists of 15 residues. CDR1 MGHDK and CDR2 SYGVNS come from the germline V gene. Germline trimming cut 3 bases from V and 4 bases from J; bases unmatched to any gene: 5.

V and J are TRBV28 and TRBJ1-2, with 9 bases aligning to TRBD1. The germline V gene encodes CDR1 MDHEN and CDR2 SYDVKM. Trimming cost V 5 bases and J 4 bases; bases outside gene matches: 5. CDR3 length: 14 residues. Written as DNA, the CDR3 is TGTGCCAGCAGTCCGGGACAGGGAGGCTATGGCTACACCTTC. Residues: CASSPGQGGYGYTF.

This sequence joins TRBV6-2 or TRBV6-3 and TRBJ2-7; D is ambiguous. The CDR3 covers 14 residues. Trimming shortened V by 0 bases and J by 5 bases, and 11 bases separated the two germline ends. CDR1 and CDR2 from the germline V gene are MNHEY and SVGEGT. CDR3 amino acids: CASSYSVSSDEQYF. The CDR3 region has the DNA TGTGCCAGCAGTTACTCGGTCAGTTCCGACGAGCAGTACTTC.

CDR3 in DNA: TGCGCCAGCAGCTTGGATCGTCGGGATACGCAGTATTTT. This gives the protein CASSLDRRDTQYF. The rearrangement links TRBV5-1 to TRBJ2-3, with D hard to call. CDR1 and CDR2 (germline): SGHRS, YFSETQ. There are 13 residues in the CDR3. Trimming took 0 bases from V and 6 from J, leaving 8 bases between them.

The chain is built from TRBV2 and TRBJ2-1; 8 nucleotides match TRBD1. CDR3 length equals 13 residues. Germline loops: CDR1 SNHLY, CDR2 FYNNEI. V shed 6 bases and J 6 bases; nucleotides not matched to a gene: 4. CDR3 nucleotide sequence: TGTGCCAGCAGGCCCACAGGGGGCAATGAGCAGTTCTTC. Translation gives CASRPTGGNEQFF.

This chain uses TRBV5-1 with TRBJ1-5; tentative D call: TRBD1 (6 bases). From germline, CDR1 is SGHRS and CDR2 YFSETQ. This CDR3 contains 15 residues. V was cut by 0 bases and J by 3 bases, with 10 bases left in between. CDR3 in amino acids: CASSLGGGNNQPQHF. Written as DNA, the CDR3 is TGCGCCAGCAGCTTGGGAGGGGGAAACAATCAGCCCCAGCATTTT.

V is TRBV5-8 and J is TRBJ1-6; D is uncertain. V shed 4 bases and J shed 4 bases, with 21 bases lying between them. The CDR3 extends over 18 amino acids. Germline V gives CDR1 SGHTS, CDR2 YDEGEE. The CDR3 bases are TGTGCCAGCAGCCGGCCTCCTCGGACGGCGAATTATAATTCACCCCTCCACTTT. Protein: CASSRPPRTANYNSPLHF.

This clone was seen more than once but under ten times. The J gene is TRBJ2-5, the V gene TRBV6-5, with D maybe TRBD2 (5 bases). The CDR3 has 16 amino acids. CDR1 MNHEY and CDR2 SVGAGI come from the germline V gene. V was clipped by 3 bases and J by 4 bases, with 18 bases between them. The CDR3 DNA is TGTGCCAGCAGTTATAGGGCCTCACTAGGAGGAGAGACCCAGTACTTC. This gives the protein CASSYRASLGGETQYF.

This clone was seen only a few times. The chain couples TRBV6-6 to TRBJ1-2, with 7 bases identical to TRBD1. Germline V gene lookup returns CDR1 MNHNY and CDR2 SVGAGI (reference sequence). Losses at the gene ends were 7 bases for V and 5 bases for J; bases not matched to a gene: 4. This CDR3 is 12 amino acids long. The CDR3 DNA sequence: TGTGCCAGCAACCAGGGGGGTTATGGCTACACCTTC. It encodes CASNQGGYGYTF.

The rearrangement uses TRBV6-5 and TRBJ2-1; D could derive from TRBD1 or TRBD2 (5 bases each). Germline lookup yields CDR1 MNHEY and CDR2 SVGAGI. The CDR3 covers 14 residues. Trimming took off 4 bases at V and 6 bases at J, with 13 bases between the two ends. The CDR3 sequence: CASSSLRGGNEQFF. CDR3 DNA: TGTGCCAGCAGTTCCCTGAGGGGCGGCAATGAGCAGTTCTTC.

J is TRBJ1-1 and V is TRBV5-7; tentative D call: TRBD1 (5 bases). TRBV5-7 is sorted into the ORF group, with uncertain function. CDR3 size: 13 residues. Deletions cut 3 bases from V and 10 bases from J, with 16 bases between. The CDR3 DNA sequence: TGTGCCAGCAGCTGTTTTTTAGGGGAGGCAGCTTTCTTT. Translating gives CASSCFLGEAAFF.

The J gene is TRBJ1-1, the V gene TRBV12-3 or TRBV12-4; the D gene is possibly TRBD1 (6 bases). V lost 6 bases and J 6 bases, leaving 14 bases between the germline ends. This CDR3 region has 13 residues. The CDR3 DNA reads TGTGCCAGCAGCCTAGGGGGGTTGGCTGAAGCTTTCTTT. Encoded protein: CASSLGGLAEAFF.

This rearrangement joins TRBV5-1 to TRBJ2-7, with TRBD2 matching 13 bases. The junction had 3 bases not matched to a gene; V was cut back by 2 bases and J by 1 base. CDR1 and CDR2 (germline): SGHRS, YFSETQ. This CDR3 spans 16 amino acids. The CDR3 DNA follows: TGCGCCAGCAGCTTCGGGACTAGCGGGATATCCTACGAGCAGTACTTC. Translation gives CASSFGTSGISYEQYF.

This chain links TRBV5-1 with TRBJ1-6, with 9 bases matching TRBD1. CDR1 is SGHRS and CDR2 is YFSETQ in the germline V gene. The CDR3 contains 16 residues. The trim removed 1 base at V and 10 bases at J, leaving 9 bases unmatched. The CDR3 coding sequence is TGCGCCAGCAGCTTGACCAGGGACAGGGTAGGCTCACCCCTCCACTTT. It translates to CASSLTRDRVGSPLHF.

The gene calls are TRBV19 and TRBJ1-4, with D hard to call. V was cut by 6 bases and J by 3 bases, with 11 bases left in between. In germline, CDR1 is LNHDA, CDR2 SQIVND (reference sequence). CDR3 length: 14 residues. CDR3 sequence (DNA): TGTGCCAGTAGCCCAAGTAGGGCTAATGAAAAACTGTTTTTT. As protein: CASSPSRANEKLFF.

This chain links TRBV27 with TRBJ1-4; 9 nucleotides line up with TRBD1. There are 14 residues in the CDR3. V shed 6 bases and J 8 bases; nucleotides not matched to a gene: 7. Germline CDR1 reads MNHEY; CDR2 reads SMNVEV (reference sequence). The chain's CDR3 is CASSSGQGGEKLFF. CDR3 coding DNA: TGTGCCAGCAGCTCGGGACAGGGTGGCGAAAAACTGTTTTTT.

The chain carries TRBV29-1 and TRBJ2-1; TRBD2 aligns across 11 bases. The CDR3 loop spans 16 amino acids. Germline CDR1 SQVTM, CDR2 ANQGSEA. Germline trimming cut 6 bases from V and 7 bases from J; bases unmatched to any gene: 14. The CDR3 DNA reads as TGCAGCGTCCCGTCCTGGGGCACTAGCGGGAGTAATGAGCAGTTCTTC. Amino acid sequence: CSVPSWGTSGSNEQFF.

The V gene is TRBV5-4, the J gene TRBJ1-2; 8 nucleotides line up with TRBD1. Germline V CDR1 and CDR2: SGHNT, YYREEE (reference sequence). V trimming: 0 bases; J trimming: 4 bases; junction bases outside the gene matches: 5. The CDR3 sequence is 15 residues long. CDR3 protein: CASSLAGQGGYGYTF. The CDR3 nucleotides are TGTGCCAGCAGCTTGGCCGGACAGGGCGGCTATGGCTACACCTTC.

This chain links TRBV6-5 with TRBJ2-2; possible D gene TRBD2, 6 bases. V gave up 6 bases and J gave up 4 bases, with 12 bases separating them. Germline values: CDR1 MNHEY, CDR2 SVGAGI. This CDR3 is built from 14 residues. The CDR3 protein is CASRFGTLTGELFF. CDR3 in DNA: TGTGCCAGCAGGTTCGGGACTCTCACCGGGGAGCTGTTTTTT.

This clone came up a few times. This chain connects TRBV28 to TRBJ1-4; D not certain. The CDR3 is made up of 15 amino acids. Germline CDR1 reads MDHEN; CDR2 reads SYDVKM. The V and J ends lost 2 bases and 4 bases respectively, with 11 bases between them. The CDR3 loop is CASSLGPSFNEKLFF. The CDR3 DNA reads as TGTGCCAGCAGTTTAGGCCCATCTTTTAATGAAAAACTGTTTTTT.

The chain recombines TRBV5-5 with TRBJ1-5; D is possibly TRBD1 (5 bases). The CDR3 is made up of 15 amino acids. Deletions cut 0 bases from V and 6 bases from J, with 13 bases between. From germline, CDR1 is SGHKS and CDR2 YYEKEE (reference sequence). This chain's CDR3 is CASSLASGFGQPQHF. The CDR3 DNA reads as TGTGCCAGCAGCTTGGCCTCAGGGTTCGGTCAGCCCCAGCATTTT. The whole variable domain, remainder taken from reference TRBV5-5 and TRBJ1-5, is DAGVTQSPTHLIKTRGQQVTLRCSPISGHKSVSWYQQVLGQGPQFIFQYYEKEERGRGNFPDRFSARQFPNYSSELNVNALLLGDSALYLCASSLASGFGQPQHFGDGTRLSIL.

The chain joins TRBV30 to TRBJ1-2; D perhaps matches TRBD1 (6 bases). V gave up 2 bases and J gave up 2 bases, with 9 bases separating them. The germline V gene has CDR1 GTSNPN and CDR2 SVGIG (reference sequence). The CDR3 contains 13 residues. Here the CDR3 DNA reads TGTGCCTGGAGTCGGACAGCCAACTATGGCTACACCTTC. This gives the protein CAWSRTANYGYTF.

This clone was detected only once. The chain combines TRBV2 with TRBJ1-6, with 7 bases that match TRBD1. With V trimmed by 7 bases and J by 7 bases, 4 bases remained unmatched. Germline V gives CDR1 SNHLY, CDR2 FYNNEI. The CDR3 spans 13 residues. In DNA, the CDR3 is TGTGCCAGCACCGGACAGGAGAATTCACCCCTCCACTTT. Its protein is CASTGQENSPLHF. The variable domain in full, with the rest retrieved from reference TRBV2 and TRBJ1-6, is EPEVTQTPSHQVTQMGQEVILRCVPISNHLYFYWYRQILGQKVEFLVSFYNNEISEKSEIFDDQFSVERPDGSNFTLKIRSTKLEDSAMYFCASTGQENSPLHFGNGTRLTVT.

V usage is TRBV27 and J usage is TRBJ2-2; TRBD2 is a possible D gene (5 bases). CDR1 and CDR2 (germline): MNHEY, SMNVEV (reference sequence). CDR3 length: 14 residues. Trimming left V 8 bases short and J 3 bases short, with 13 bases between. The chain's CDR3 is CASRVWGDTGELFF. In DNA, the CDR3 is TGTGCCAGCCGGGTTTGGGGAGACACCGGGGAGCTGTTTTTT.

This clone was counted a few times. The V gene is TRBV2, the J gene TRBJ1-2; maybe TRBD1 (5 bases). Trimming shortened V by 7 bases and J by 9 bases, and 15 bases separated the two germline ends. Germline CDR1 and CDR2: SNHLY and FYNNEI. The CDR3 has 12 amino acids. CDR3 DNA sequence: TGTGCCAGCAATAGGGGCAGGGATCGCTACACCTTC. Its translation is CASNRGRDRYTF.

V usage is TRBV2 and J usage is TRBJ1-2; 7 bases align to TRBD1. The V gene's germline CDR1 is SNHLY and CDR2 FYNNEI. This CDR3 has 14 amino acids. Trimming removed 1 base from V and 4 bases from J; junction bases left unmatched: 3. As DNA, the CDR3 is TGTGCCAGCAGTGAAGGACAGGGCGGCTATGGCTACACCTTC. Protein sequence: CASSEGQGGYGYTF.

This rearrangement joins TRBV10-3 to TRBJ2-5, with a weak D call TRBD2 (6 bases). V was trimmed by 0 bases and J by 5 bases, leaving 10 bases between them. The CDR3 totals 14 residues. In germline, CDR1 is ENHRY, CDR2 SYGVKD. The CDR3 here is CAISESAGRETQYF. The CDR3 nucleotides are TGTGCCATCAGTGAGTCGGCAGGGAGGGAGACCCAGTACTTC.

J is TRBJ2-3 and V is TRBV7-2, with 9 bases matching TRBD2. Per the germline V gene, CDR1 is SGHTA and CDR2 is FQGNSA. CDR3 length equals 17 residues. J was trimmed by 5 bases and V by 3 bases; bases with no gene match: 12. CDR3 loop: CASSFVGAGGPQDTQYF. As DNA, the CDR3 is TGTGCCAGCAGCTTCGTGGGCGCGGGGGGGCCTCAAGATACGCAGTATTTT.

The chain has TRBV4-2 and TRBJ2-1; 15 bases line up with TRBD2. CDR3 length: 17 residues. Germline loops: CDR1 LGHNA, CDR2 YNFKEQ. Trimming removed 3 bases from V and 8 bases from J; junction bases left unmatched: 8. DNA for the CDR3: TGTGCCAGCAGCCAGGGACGGGGGACTAGCGGGAGGCATGAGCAGTTCTTC. Protein product: CASSQGRGTSGRHEQFF.

This chain uses TRBV30 with TRBJ2-3; D call uncertain. Between the trimmed V and J ends, which lost 1 base and 4 bases, there was a span of 15 bases. This CDR3 has 15 residues. Germline V CDR1 and CDR2: GTSNPN, SVGIG (reference sequence). The CDR3 sequence: CAWSASSAGADTQYF. The CDR3 coding sequence is TGTGCCTGGAGTGCTTCTTCGGCTGGAGCAGATACGCAGTATTTT.